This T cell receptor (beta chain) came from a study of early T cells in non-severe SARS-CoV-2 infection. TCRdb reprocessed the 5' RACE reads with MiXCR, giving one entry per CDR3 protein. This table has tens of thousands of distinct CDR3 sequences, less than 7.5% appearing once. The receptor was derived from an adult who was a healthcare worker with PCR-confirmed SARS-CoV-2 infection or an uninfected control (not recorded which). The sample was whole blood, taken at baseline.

This CDR3 reads CAISGASHGISNQPQHF. As DNA, the CDR3 is TGTGCCATCAGTGGTGCCAGCCATGGGATTAGCAATCAGCCCCAGCATTTT. V usage is TRBV10-3 and J usage is TRBJ1-5; D ambiguous. CDR3 length: 17 amino acids. The germline V and J ends were trimmed by 4 bases and 0 bases, with 16 bases remaining between them. CDR1 and CDR2 (germline): ENHRY, SYGVKD.